This TCR beta chain is drawn from a study of cytomegalovirus exposure and HLA in healthy donors. Per the germline V gene, CDR1 is LNHNV and CDR2 is YYDKDF (reference sequence). The CDR3 spans 16 residues. The V and J ends lost 1 base and 6 bases, in that order; junction bases with no gene match: 6. Primers for the PCR totalled 60 Vbeta and 13 Jbeta. Using immunoSEQ multiplex PCR, the repertoire was profiled, and TCRdb retains in-frame clones only, with some absent. The repertoire includes some 150,000 clones, roughly 79% of them detected once, and roughly 0.7% sits in the top ten. This rearrangement joins TRBV15 to TRBJ2-2, with 9 bases matching TRBD2. The sequence came from a male donor in good health and CMV-seronegative. Sequencing input: PBMCs. The chain's CDR3 is CATSRAGTSLAGELFF. CDR3 in DNA: TGTGCCACCAGCAGAGCCGGGACTAGCCTCGCCGGGGAGCTGTTTTTT.